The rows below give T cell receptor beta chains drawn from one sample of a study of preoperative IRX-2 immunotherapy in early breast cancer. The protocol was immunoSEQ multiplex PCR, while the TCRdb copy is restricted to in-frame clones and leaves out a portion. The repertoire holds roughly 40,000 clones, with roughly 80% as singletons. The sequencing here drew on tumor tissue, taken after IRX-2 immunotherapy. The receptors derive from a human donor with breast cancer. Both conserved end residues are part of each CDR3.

CASSPNSGRDQPQHF	TRBV18	15
CASSTGSGANVLTF	TRBV19	14
CASSLEGGANYGYTF	TRBV11-3	15
CASGLGTGGSGANVLTF	TRBV12-5	17
CASSRDRDTTNEKLFF	TRBV19	16
CASSDSGGAYNEQFF	TRBV7-1	15
CASSQIQGSPYGYTF	TRBV14	15
CASSTSVMETQYF	TRBV19	13
CASSPWRSGNTIYF	TRBV18	14
CASSIVVATGELFF	TRBV19	14
CASSQSTGGAYEQYF	TRBV11-3	15